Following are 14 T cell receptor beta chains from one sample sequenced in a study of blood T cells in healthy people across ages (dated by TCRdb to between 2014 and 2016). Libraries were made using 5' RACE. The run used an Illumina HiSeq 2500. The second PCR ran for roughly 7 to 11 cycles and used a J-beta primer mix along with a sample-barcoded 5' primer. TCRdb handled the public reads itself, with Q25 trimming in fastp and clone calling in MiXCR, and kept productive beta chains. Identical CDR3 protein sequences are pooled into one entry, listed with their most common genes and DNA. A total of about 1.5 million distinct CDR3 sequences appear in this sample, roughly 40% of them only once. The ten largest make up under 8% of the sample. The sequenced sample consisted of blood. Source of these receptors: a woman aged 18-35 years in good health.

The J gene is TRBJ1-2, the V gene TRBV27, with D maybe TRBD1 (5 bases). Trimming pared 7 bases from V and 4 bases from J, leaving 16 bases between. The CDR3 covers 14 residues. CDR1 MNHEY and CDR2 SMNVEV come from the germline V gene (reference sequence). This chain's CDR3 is CASKGGGLPYGYTF. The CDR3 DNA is TGTGCCAGCAAAGGTGGGGGACTCCCCTATGGCTACACCTTC.

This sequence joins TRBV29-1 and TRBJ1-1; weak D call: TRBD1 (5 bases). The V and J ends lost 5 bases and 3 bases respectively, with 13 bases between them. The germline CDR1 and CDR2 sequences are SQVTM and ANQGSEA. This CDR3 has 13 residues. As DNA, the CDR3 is TGCAGCGTTCGTGTGGGGGGGGACACTGAAGCTTTCTTT. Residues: CSVRVGGDTEAFF.

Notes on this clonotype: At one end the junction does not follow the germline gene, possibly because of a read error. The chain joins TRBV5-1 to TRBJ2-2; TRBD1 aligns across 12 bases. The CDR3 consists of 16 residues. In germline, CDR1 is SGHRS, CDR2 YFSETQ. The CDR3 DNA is TGCGCCAGCTTCCCCGGGACAGGGGGCTTGACCGGGAAGCTGTTTTTT. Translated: CASFPGTGGLTGKLFF.

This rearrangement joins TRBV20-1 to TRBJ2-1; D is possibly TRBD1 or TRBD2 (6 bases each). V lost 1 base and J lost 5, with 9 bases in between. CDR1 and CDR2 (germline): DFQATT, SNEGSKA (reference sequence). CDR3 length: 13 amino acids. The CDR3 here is CSARAGADNEQFF. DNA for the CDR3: TGCAGTGCTAGAGCGGGGGCCGACAATGAGCAGTTCTTC.

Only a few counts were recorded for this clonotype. The CDR3 DNA is TGTGCCAGCACCCCCCGAGGGCGGGGACACAATGAGCAGTTCTTC. It is translated as CASTPRGRGHNEQFF. V usage is TRBV11-2 and J usage is TRBJ2-1; D may be TRBD2 (6 bases). CDR1 and CDR2 (germline): SGHAT, FQNNGV. Trimming removed 7 bases from V and 5 bases from J, with 18 bases in between. The CDR3 spans 15 residues.

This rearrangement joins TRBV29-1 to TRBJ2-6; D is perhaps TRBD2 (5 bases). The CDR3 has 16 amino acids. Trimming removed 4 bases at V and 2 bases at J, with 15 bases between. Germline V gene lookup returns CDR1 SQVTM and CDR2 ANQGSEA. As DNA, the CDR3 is TGCAGCGTTGGGGCAGCGGCTAAACCTGGGGCCAACGTCCTGACTTTC. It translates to CSVGAAAKPGANVLTF.

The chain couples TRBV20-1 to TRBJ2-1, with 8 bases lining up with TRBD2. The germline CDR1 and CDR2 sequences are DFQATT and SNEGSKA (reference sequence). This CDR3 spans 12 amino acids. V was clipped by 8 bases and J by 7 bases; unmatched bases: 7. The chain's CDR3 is CSPTGGPNEQFF. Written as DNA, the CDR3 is TGCAGTCCAACGGGAGGGCCGAATGAGCAGTTCTTC.

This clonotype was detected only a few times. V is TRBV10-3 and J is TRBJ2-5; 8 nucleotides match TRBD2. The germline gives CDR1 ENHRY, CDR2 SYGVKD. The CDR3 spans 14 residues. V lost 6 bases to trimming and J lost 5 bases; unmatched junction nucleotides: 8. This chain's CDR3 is CAIRSSGSGETQYF. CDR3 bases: TGTGCCATCAGATCCAGCGGGAGCGGGGAGACCCAGTACTTC.

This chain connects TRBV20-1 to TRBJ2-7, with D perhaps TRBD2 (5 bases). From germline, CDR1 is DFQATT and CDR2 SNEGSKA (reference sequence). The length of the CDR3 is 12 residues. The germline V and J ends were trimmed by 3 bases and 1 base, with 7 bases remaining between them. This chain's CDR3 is CSASSASYEQYF. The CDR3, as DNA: TGCAGTGCTAGTAGCGCATCCTACGAGCAGTACTTC.

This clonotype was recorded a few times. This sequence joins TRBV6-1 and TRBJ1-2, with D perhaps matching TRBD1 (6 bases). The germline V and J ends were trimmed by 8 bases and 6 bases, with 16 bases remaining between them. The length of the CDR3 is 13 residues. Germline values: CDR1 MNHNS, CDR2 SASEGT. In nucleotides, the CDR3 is TGTGCCAGCGAGAGACAGGAGGTTGATGGCTACACCTTC. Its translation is CASERQEVDGYTF.

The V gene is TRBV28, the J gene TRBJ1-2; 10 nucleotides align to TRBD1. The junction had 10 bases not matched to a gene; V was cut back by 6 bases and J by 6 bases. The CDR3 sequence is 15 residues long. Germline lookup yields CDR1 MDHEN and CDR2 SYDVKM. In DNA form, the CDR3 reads TGTGCCAGCAGACCGACAGGGGGCCTGGGTGATGGCTACACCTTC. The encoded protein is CASRPTGGLGDGYTF.

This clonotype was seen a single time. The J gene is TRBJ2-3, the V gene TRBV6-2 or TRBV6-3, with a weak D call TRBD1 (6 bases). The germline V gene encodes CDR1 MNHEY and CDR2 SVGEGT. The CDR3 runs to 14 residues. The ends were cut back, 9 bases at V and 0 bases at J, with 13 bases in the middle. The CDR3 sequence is CASVEGGSTDTQYF. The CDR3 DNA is TGTGCCAGTGTGGAAGGGGGTAGCACAGATACGCAGTATTTT.

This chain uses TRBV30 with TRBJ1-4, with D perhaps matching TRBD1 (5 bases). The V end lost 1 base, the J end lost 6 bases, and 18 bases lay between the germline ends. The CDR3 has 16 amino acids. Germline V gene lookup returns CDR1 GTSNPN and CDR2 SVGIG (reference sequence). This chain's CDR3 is CAWSAMPGIIDEKLFF. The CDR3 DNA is TGTGCCTGGAGTGCCATGCCAGGGATAATAGATGAAAAACTGTTTTTT. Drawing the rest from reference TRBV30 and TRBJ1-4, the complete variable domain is SQTIHQWPATLVQPVGSPLSLECTVEGTSNPNLYWYRQAAGRGLQLLFYSVGIGQISSEVPQNLSASRPQDRQFILSSKKLLLSDSGFYLCAWSAMPGIIDEKLFFGSGTQLSVL.

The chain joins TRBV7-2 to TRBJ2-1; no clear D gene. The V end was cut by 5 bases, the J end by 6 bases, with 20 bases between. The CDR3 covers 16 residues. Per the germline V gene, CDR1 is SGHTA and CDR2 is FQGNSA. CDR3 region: CASSRLPGPQSNEQFF. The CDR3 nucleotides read TGTGCCAGCAGCCGGTTACCCGGGCCTCAGTCCAATGAGCAGTTCTTC.